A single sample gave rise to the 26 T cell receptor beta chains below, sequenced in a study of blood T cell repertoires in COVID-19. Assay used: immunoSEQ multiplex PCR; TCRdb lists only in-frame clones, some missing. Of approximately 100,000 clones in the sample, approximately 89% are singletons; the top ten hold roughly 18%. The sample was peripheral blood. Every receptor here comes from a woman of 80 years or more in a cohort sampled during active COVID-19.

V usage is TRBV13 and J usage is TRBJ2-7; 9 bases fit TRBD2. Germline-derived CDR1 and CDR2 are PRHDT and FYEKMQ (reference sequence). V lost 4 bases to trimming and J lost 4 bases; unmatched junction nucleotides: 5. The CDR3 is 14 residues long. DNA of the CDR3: TGTGCCAGCAGCTCAGCGGGAGGATCATACGAGCAGTACTTC. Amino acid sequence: CASSSAGGSYEQYF.

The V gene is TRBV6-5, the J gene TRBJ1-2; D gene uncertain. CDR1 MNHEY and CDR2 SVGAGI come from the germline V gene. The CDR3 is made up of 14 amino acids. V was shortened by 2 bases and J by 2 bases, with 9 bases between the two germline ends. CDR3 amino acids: CASSYGDGNYGYTF. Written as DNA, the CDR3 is TGTGCCAGCAGTTACGGTGACGGGAACTATGGCTACACCTTC.

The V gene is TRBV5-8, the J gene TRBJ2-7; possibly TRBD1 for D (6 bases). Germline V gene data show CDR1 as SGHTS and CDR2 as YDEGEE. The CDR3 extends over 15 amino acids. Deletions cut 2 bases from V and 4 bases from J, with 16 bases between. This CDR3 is CASSFPGQPSYEQYF. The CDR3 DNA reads TGTGCCAGCAGCTTTCCAGGACAGCCTTCTTACGAGCAGTACTTC.

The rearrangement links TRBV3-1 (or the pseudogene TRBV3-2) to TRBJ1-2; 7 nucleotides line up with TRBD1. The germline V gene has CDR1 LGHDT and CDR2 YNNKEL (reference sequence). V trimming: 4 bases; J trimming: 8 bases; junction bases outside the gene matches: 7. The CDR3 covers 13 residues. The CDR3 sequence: CASSPRQGYGYTF. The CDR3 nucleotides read TGTGCCAGCAGCCCTCGACAGGGTTACGGCTACACCTTC.

Written as DNA, the CDR3 is TGCGCCAGCAGCGACTCAGGGGCACCCTACGAGCAGTACTTC. Its protein is CASSDSGAPYEQYF. The rearrangement links TRBV10-1 to TRBJ2-7, with D perhaps TRBD1 (6 bases). V shed 6 bases and J shed 2 bases, with 14 bases lying between them. The CDR3 length is 14 residues. The germline V gene encodes CDR1 WNHNN and CDR2 SYGVQD (reference sequence).

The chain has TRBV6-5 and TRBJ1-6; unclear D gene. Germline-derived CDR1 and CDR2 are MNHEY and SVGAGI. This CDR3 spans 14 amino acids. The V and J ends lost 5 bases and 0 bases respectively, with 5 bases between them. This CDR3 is CASSTGSYNSPLHF. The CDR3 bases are TGTGCCAGCAGTACGGGCTCCTATAATTCACCCCTCCACTTT.

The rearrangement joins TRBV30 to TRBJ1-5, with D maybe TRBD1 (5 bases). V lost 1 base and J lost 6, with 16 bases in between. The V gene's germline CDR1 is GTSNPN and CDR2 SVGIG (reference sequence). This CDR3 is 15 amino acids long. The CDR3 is CAWSDDLGGSQPQHF. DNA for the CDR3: TGTGCCTGGAGTGATGATCTGGGGGGGAGTCAGCCCCAGCATTTT.

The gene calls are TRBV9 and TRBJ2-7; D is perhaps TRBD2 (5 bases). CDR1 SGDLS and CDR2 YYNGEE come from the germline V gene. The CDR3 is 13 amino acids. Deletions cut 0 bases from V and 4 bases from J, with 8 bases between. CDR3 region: CASSVVWEYEQYF. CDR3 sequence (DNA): TGTGCCAGCAGCGTAGTCTGGGAGTACGAGCAGTACTTC.

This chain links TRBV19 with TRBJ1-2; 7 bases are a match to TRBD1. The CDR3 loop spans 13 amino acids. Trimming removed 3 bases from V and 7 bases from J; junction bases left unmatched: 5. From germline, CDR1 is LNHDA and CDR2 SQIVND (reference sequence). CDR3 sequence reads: CASSMSDRSGYTF. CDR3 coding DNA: TGTGCCAGTAGTATGTCGGACAGGTCTGGCTACACCTTC.

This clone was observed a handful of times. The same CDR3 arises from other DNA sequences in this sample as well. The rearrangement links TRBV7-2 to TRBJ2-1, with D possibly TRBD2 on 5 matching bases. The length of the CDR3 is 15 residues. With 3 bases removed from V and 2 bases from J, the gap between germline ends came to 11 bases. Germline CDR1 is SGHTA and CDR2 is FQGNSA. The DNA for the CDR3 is TGTGCCAGCAGCTTTAGTCGGGGTGCCTACAATGAGCAGTTCTTC. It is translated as CASSFSRGAYNEQFF.

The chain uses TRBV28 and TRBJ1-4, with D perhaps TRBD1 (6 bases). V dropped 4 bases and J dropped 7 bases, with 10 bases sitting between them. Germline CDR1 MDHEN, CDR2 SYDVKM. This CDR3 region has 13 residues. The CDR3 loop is CASSSRDIEKLFF. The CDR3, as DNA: TGTGCCAGCAGTTCCCGGGACATTGAAAAACTGTTTTTT.

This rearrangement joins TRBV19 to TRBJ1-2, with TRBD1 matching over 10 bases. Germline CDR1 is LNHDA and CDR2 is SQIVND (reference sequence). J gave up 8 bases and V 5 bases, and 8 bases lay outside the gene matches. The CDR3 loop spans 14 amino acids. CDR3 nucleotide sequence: TGTGCCAGTAGTCTCGGACAGGGGGTTGGAGGCTACACCTTC. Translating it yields CASSLGQGVGGYTF.

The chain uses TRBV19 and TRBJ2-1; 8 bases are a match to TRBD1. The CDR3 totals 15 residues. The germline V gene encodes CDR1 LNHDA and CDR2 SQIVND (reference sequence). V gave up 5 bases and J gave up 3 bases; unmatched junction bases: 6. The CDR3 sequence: CASSPGQGYYNEQFF. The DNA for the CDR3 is TGTGCCAGTAGTCCAGGACAGGGTTACTACAATGAGCAGTTCTTC.

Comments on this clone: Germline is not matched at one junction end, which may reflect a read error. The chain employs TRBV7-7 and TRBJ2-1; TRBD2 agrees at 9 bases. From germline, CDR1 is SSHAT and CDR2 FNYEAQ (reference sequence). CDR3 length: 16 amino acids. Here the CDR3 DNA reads TGTGCTAGCAGCTTACGAGCGGGGGGCCTCTACAATGAGCAGTTCTTC. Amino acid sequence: CASSLRAGGLYNEQFF.

DNA for the CDR3: TGTGCCAGCAGGACCGGGACAGGCATTAACTATGGCTACACCTTC. It specifies CASRTGTGINYGYTF. This rearrangement joins TRBV6-5 to TRBJ1-2; 8 nucleotides agree with TRBD1. V lost 6 bases to trimming and J lost 1 base; unmatched junction nucleotides: 7. The CDR3 totals 15 residues. CDR1 is MNHEY, CDR2 SVGAGI, per germline.

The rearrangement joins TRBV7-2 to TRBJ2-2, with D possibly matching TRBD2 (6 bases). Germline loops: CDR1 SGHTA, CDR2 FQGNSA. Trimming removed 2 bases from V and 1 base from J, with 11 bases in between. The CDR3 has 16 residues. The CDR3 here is CASSLPGAGNTGELFF. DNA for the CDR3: TGTGCCAGCAGCTTACCGGGAGCAGGGAACACCGGGGAGCTGTTTTTT.

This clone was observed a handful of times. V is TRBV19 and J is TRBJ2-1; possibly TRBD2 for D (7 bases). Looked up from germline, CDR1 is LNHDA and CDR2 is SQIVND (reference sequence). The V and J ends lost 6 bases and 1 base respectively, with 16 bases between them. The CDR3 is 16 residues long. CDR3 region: CASSHRGGPSYNEQFF. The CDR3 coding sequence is TGTGCCAGTAGCCATAGGGGGGGCCCATCCTACAATGAGCAGTTCTTC.

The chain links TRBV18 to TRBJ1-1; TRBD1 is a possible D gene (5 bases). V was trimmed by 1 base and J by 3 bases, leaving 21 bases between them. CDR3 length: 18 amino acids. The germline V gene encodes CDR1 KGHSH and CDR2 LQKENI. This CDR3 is CASSPLPGTATSYTEAFF. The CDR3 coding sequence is TGTGCCAGCTCACCACTCCCCGGGACTGCAACTAGTTACACTGAAGCTTTCTTT.

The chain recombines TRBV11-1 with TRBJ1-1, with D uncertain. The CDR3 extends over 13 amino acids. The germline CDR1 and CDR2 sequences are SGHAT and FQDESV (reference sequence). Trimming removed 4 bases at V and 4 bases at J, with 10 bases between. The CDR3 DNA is TGTGCCAGCAGCTGGAGAGGGAGCACTGAAGCTTTCTTT. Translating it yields CASSWRGSTEAFF.

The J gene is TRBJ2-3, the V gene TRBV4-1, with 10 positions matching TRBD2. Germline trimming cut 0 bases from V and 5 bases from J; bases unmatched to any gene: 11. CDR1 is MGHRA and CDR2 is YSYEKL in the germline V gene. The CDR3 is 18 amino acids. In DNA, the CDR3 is TGCGCCAGCAGCCAAGATCTGAGGGCTAGCGGGGGCATAGATACGCAGTATTTT. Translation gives CASSQDLRASGGIDTQYF.

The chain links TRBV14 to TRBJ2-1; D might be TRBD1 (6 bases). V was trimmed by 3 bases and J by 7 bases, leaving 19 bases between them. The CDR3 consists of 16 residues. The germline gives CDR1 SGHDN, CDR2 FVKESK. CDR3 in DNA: TGTGCCAGCAGCCAGACTCAGGGGTCCTCTGGGAATGAGCAGTTCTTC. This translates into CASSQTQGSSGNEQFF.

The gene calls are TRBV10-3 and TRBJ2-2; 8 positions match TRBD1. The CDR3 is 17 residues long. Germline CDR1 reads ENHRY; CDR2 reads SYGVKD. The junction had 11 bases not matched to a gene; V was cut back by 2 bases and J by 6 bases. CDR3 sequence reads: CAISEVRQGARAGELFF. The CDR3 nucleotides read TGTGCCATCAGTGAGGTTCGGCAGGGGGCTAGAGCCGGGGAGCTGTTTTTT.

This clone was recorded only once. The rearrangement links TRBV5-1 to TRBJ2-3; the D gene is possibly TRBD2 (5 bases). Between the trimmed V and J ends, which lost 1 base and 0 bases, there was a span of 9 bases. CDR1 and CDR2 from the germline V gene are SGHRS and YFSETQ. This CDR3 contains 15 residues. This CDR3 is CASSLLRGSTDTQYF. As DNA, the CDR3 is TGCGCCAGCAGCTTGTTACGGGGTAGCACAGATACGCAGTATTTT.

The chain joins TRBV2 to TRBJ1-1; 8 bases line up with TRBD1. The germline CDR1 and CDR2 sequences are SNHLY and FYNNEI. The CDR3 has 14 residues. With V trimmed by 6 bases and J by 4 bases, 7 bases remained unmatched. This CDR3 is CASRHRGGATEAFF. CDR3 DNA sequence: TGTGCCAGCAGGCACAGGGGGGGGGCCACTGAAGCTTTCTTT.

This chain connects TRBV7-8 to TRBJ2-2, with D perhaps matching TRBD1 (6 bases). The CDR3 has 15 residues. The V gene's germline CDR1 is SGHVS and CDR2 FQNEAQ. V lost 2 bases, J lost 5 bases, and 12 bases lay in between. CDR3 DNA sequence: TGTGCCAGCAGCTTACAGGGGCGCGGGACCGGGGAGCTGTTTTTT. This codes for CASSLQGRGTGELFF.

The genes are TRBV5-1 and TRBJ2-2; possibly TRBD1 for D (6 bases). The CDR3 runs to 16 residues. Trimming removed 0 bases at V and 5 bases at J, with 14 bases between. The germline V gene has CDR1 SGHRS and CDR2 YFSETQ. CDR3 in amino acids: CASSLVGGFGTGELFF. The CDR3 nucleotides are TGCGCCAGCAGCTTGGTTGGGGGCTTTGGGACCGGGGAGCTGTTTTTT.